These T cell receptor beta chains were read from a single sample in a study of cytomegalovirus exposure and HLA in healthy donors. The data were produced by immunoSEQ multiplex PCR, yet TCRdb's version contains in-frame clones alone and is incomplete. This sample carries about 170,000 clones, with approximately 0.8% going to the ten biggest clones. The sequenced sample consisted of PBMCs. Every receptor here comes from a young woman in good health and CMV-seropositive. Each CDR3 is given with its conserved first and last residue. A D gene is named only where the DNA matches it firmly.

j_call v_call d_call cdr3_nt cdr3_aa
TRBJ2-7 TRBV6-5 - TGTGCCAGCAGTTACTCCGGGACTCGCTACGAGCAGTACTTC CASSYSGTRYEQYF
TRBJ2-5 TRBV19 - TGTGCCAGTAGTATTGCGGCAGGGGCAGAGACCCAGTACTTC CASSIAAGAETQYF
TRBJ2-7 TRBV11-3 - TGTGCCAGCAGCTTGCCAGGGCCATCCTACGAGCAGTACTTC CASSLPGPSYEQYF
TRBJ2-3 TRBV27 - TGTGCCAGCACCACTAGACCCAGGGGAGATACGCAGTATTTT CASTTRPRGDTQYF
TRBJ1-1 TRBV11-3 TRBD1 TGTGCCAGCAGCCCGACCGGGACAGGGAGAGGAGGGAACACTGAAGCTTTCTTT CASSPTGTGRGGNTEAFF
TRBJ2-5 TRBV19 - TGTGCCAGTAGTATGACAGCCGGATCGAAAGAGACCCAGTACTTC CASSMTAGSKETQYF
TRBJ1-2 TRBV27 TRBD1 TGTGCCAGCAGTTTATCGTCAGGACAGGGGGCGTATGGCTACACCTTC CASSLSSGQGAYGYTF
TRBJ1-1 TRBV6-6 TRBD1 TGTGCCAGCAGTTACGTTCAGGGGGGGAACACTGAAGCTTTCTTT CASSYVQGGNTEAFF
TRBJ2-5 TRBV10-3 TRBD1 TGTGCCATCAGTGCCCGGACAGGGGTGAGGACCCAGTACTTC CAISARTGVRTQYF
TRBJ2-7 TRBV27 TRBD1 TGTGCCACTGGACAGGGAACCTACGAGCAGTACTTC CATGQGTYEQYF
TRBJ1-1 TRBV11-2 TRBD1 TGTGCCAGCAGCTTGTACAGGGGGCGTAACACTGAAGCTTTCTTT CASSLYRGRNTEAFF
TRBJ2-7 TRBV7-9 TRBD2 TGTGCCAGCAGCTATAGGGGGGGGCCGACTAGCGACGAGCAGTACTTC CASSYRGGPTSDEQYF
TRBJ1-5 TRBV12-5 - TGTGCTAGTGGTTTGGAAAAGGGGTGGACCCAGGCCCCTCAGCCCCAGCATTTT CASGLEKGWTQAPQPQHF
TRBJ1-1 TRBV11-2 TRBD1 TGTGCCAGCAGCCCCCGGGACAGAGATGAAGCTTTCTTT CASSPRDRDEAFF
TRBJ2-7 TRBV9 - TGTGCCAGCAGCGAGACGGGGGAGCAGTACTTC CASSETGEQYF
TRBJ1-2 TRBV7-3 - TGTGCCAGTAGCTCCCCGCTGGCAGCTAACTATGGCTACACCTTC CASSSPLAANYGYTF
TRBJ2-3 TRBV5-1 TRBD2 TGCGCCAGCAGCCGGACTAGCGGGACCACAGATACGCAGTATTTT CASSRTSGTTDTQYF
TRBJ1-1 TRBV29-1 - TGCAGCGTTGGGGGGATGACAGGGAACACTGAAGCTTTCTTT CSVGGMTGNTEAFF
TRBJ1-5 TRBV7-2 - TGTGCCAGCAGCCCAAGACAGTATAGCAATCAGCCCCAGCATTTT CASSPRQYSNQPQHF
TRBJ1-2 TRBV5-1 TRBD1 TGCGCCAGCAGCCCGAGGACAGGGCACTCCAACTATGGCTACACCTTC CASSPRTGHSNYGYTF
TRBJ2-4 TRBV29-1 - TGCAGCGTTGAAGATCCGTACAGACCGAAAAACATTCAGTACTTC CSVEDPYRPKNIQYF
TRBJ2-7 TRBV5-1 - TGCGCCAGCAGCTTGGGGGCGGTTAGCGGATATTACGAGCAGTACTTC CASSLGAVSGYYEQYF
TRBJ1-4 TRBV6-1 TRBD1 TGTGCCAGCAGTGAACGACAGGGAGCGGTGAATGAAAAACTGTTTTTT CASSERQGAVNEKLFF
TRBJ1-2 TRBV5-1 TRBD1 TGCGCCAGCAGCCCCCGGACAGGGGATGGCTACACCTTC CASSPRTGDGYTF
TRBJ1-1 TRBV27 TRBD1 TGTGCCAGCAAACAGGGGACCTCGTATCACACTGAAGCTTTCTTT CASKQGTSYHTEAFF
TRBJ1-5 TRBV7-2 - TGTGCCAGCAGCCGATCCCTTACAGTGCCCCAGCATTTT CASSRSLTVPQHF
TRBJ2-5 TRBV6-1 TRBD2 TGTGCCAGCAGGGGACTAGCGACGGAGACCCAGTACTTC CASRGLATETQYF
TRBJ2-1 TRBV5-3 - TGTGCCAGAAACTCGGGTGAGCAGTTCTTC CARNSGEQFF
TRBJ2-1 TRBV4-1 - TGCGCCAGCAGCCAAGATCGTCTAGCGATCTCCTACAATGAGCAGTTCTTC CASSQDRLAISYNEQFF
TRBJ1-2 TRBV13 TRBD1 TGTGCCAGCAGCTTCTCACTGGACAGGCCCGGGGGCTACACCTTC CASSFSLDRPGGYTF
TRBJ1-4 TRBV4-1 - TGCGCCAGCAGCCAAGTAACAGAAAATGAAAAACTGTTTTTT CASSQVTENEKLFF
TRBJ1-2 TRBV28 - TGTGCCAGCAGCAAAATGACAGGTCGATATGGCTACACCTTC CASSKMTGRYGYTF
TRBJ1-2 TRBV5-4 TRBD1 TGTGCCAGCAGCACCGGACAGGGGTATGGCTACACCTTC CASSTGQGYGYTF
TRBJ2-1 TRBV19 - TGTGCCAGTAGTATGGGCAGGTACAATGAGCAGTTCTTC CASSMGRYNEQFF
TRBJ2-3 TRBV5-1 - TGCGCCAGCAGCTTGGGGGGGGAGGATACGCAGTATTTT CASSLGGEDTQYF
TRBJ2-7 TRBV30 TRBD2 TGTGCCTGGAGCGAGGGACTAGCGGGGGGGCATCTCTCCTACGAGCAGTACTTC CAWSEGLAGGHLSYEQYF
TRBJ2-3 TRBV5-1 - TGCGCCAGCAGCGATCCGGGGGTGGATACGCAGTATTTT CASSDPGVDTQYF
TRBJ2-7 TRBV11-2 TRBD2 TGTGCCAGCAGCTTTGATCTAGCGGGGACTTACGAGCAGTACTTC CASSFDLAGTYEQYF
TRBJ2-7 TRBV9 - TGTGCCAGCAGCGTAGGGGCGGGAACTCCCTACGAGCAGTACTTC CASSVGAGTPYEQYF
TRBJ2-7 TRBV7-2 - TGTGCCAGCAGCTTAGGAGCCCTCTCCTACGAGCAGTACTTC CASSLGALSYEQYF
TRBJ1-2 TRBV18 TRBD1 TGTGCCAGCTCATCCCAGACAGGGAATCCCAATGGCTACACCTTC CASSSQTGNPNGYTF
TRBJ2-1 TRBV4-3 TRBD1 TGCGCCAGCAGCCAAGGGGACAGGGGGCTTTACAATGAGCAGTTCTTC CASSQGDRGLYNEQFF
TRBJ2-7 TRBV5-4 TRBD2 TGTGCCAGCAGCTTGGGACTAGCGGGAGTTCGCTACGAGCAGTACTTC CASSLGLAGVRYEQYF
TRBJ2-7 TRBV5-6 - TGTGCCAGCAGCTTGAGTAACAGAGCTTACGAGCAGTACTTC CASSLSNRAYEQYF
TRBJ1-4 TRBV13 TRBD1 TGTGCCAGCAGCCCCCGCTTCACAGGGGGGGAACTGTTTTTT CASSPRFTGGELFF
TRBJ2-7 TRBV7-8 - TGTGCCAGCAGTCGAGGCAGGGTAATGGAGCAGTACTTC CASSRGRVMEQYF
TRBJ2-1 TRBV21-1 - TGTGCCAGCCACCGGGGACTAGCGGGAGCGTTCTCCTACAATGAGCAGTTCTTC CASHRGLAGAFSYNEQFF
TRBJ2-5 TRBV5-1 TRBD2 TGCGCCAGCAGCTTGGGCGTAGCGGGGGGGCAAGAGACCCAGTACTTC CASSLGVAGGQETQYF
TRBJ1-5 TRBV19 - TGTGCCAGTAGTATCTCCGGGGATCAGCCCCAGCATTTT CASSISGDQPQHF
TRBJ2-3 TRBV9 - TGTGCCAGCAGCGTCCGGTCAGATACGCAGTATTTT CASSVRSDTQYF
TRBJ2-2 TRBV7-6 TRBD1 TGTGCCAGCAGCCGGGACAGGGAAGGGGAGCTGTTTTTT CASSRDREGELFF
TRBJ2-1 TRBV7-9 TRBD1 TGTGCCAGCAGCTTAGACACAGGGGGCTCCTACAATGAGCAGTTCTTC CASSLDTGGSYNEQFF
TRBJ2-4 TRBV2 - TGTGCCAGCAGTGGGTTAGAAAACATTCAGTACTTC CASSGLENIQYF